Shown below are 10 T cell receptor beta chains from a single sample sequenced in a study of blood T cells in healthy people across ages. A second about 6 to 12 cycle PCR used barcoded and J-beta primers. TCRdb called the 5' RACE reads again in MiXCR, with one record for every CDR3 protein. This table holds over a million distinct CDR3 sequences, 40% to 55% found once. Sample: blood. The receptor set was obtained from a woman aged 60-70 years in good health.

The sample holds one count of this clonotype. J is TRBJ2-6 and V is TRBV11-2, with unresolved D. The ends were cut back, 10 bases at V and 0 bases at J, with 7 bases in the middle. The CDR3 totals 13 residues. Germline assignment: CDR1 SGHAT and CDR2 FQNNGV. The CDR3 protein is CAIPSSGANVLTF. CDR3 bases: TGTGCCATCCCGAGCTCTGGGGCCAACGTCCTGACTTTC. The entire variable domain, with the rest obtained from reference TRBV11-2 and TRBJ2-6, is as follows: EAGVAQSPRYKIIEKRQSVAFWCNPISGHATLYWYQQILGQGPKLLIQFQNNGVVDDSQLPKDRFSAERLKGVDSTLKIQPAKLEDSAVYLCAIPSSGANVLTFGAGSRLTVL.

The CDR3 region is CASSSDRDQETQYF. The CDR3 bases are TGTGCCAGCAGCTCCGACAGGGACCAAGAGACCCAGTACTTC. The chain recombines TRBV7-3 with TRBJ2-5; 7 bases fit TRBD1. Losses at the gene ends were 4 bases for V and 0 bases for J; bases not matched to a gene: 2. Germline V gene lookup returns CDR1 SGHTA and CDR2 FQGTGA. This CDR3 spans 14 amino acids.

The chain employs TRBV5-1 and TRBJ2-1; TRBD2 agrees at 8 bases. Germline CDR1 SGHRS, CDR2 YFSETQ. The CDR3 extends over 13 amino acids. V shed 3 bases, J shed 9 bases, and the junction held 5 bases outside the gene matches. The CDR3: CASSWGLEAEQFF. DNA of the CDR3: TGCGCCAGCAGCTGGGGACTAGAGGCTGAGCAGTTCTTC.

The chain links TRBV11-2 to TRBJ2-2; 9 bases align to TRBD1. The CDR3 has 18 residues. Germline V gives CDR1 SGHAT, CDR2 FQNNGV. Trimming removed 4 bases from V and 8 bases from J; junction bases left unmatched: 17. The CDR3 sequence is CASSSPTRPGQGKGELFF. For the CDR3, the DNA is TGTGCCAGCAGCTCACCAACCCGACCGGGACAGGGAAAAGGGGAGCTGTTTTTT.

This chain links TRBV3-1 with TRBJ2-1; tentative D call: TRBD2 (6 bases). Germline CDR1 is LGHDT and CDR2 is YNNKEL (reference sequence). V was cut by 4 bases and J by 9 bases, with 13 bases left in between. The CDR3 extends over 13 amino acids. CDR3 in amino acids: CASSPYLEGEQFF. The CDR3 bases are TGTGCCAGCAGCCCGTACCTGGAGGGTGAGCAGTTCTTC.

This sequence joins TRBV4-1 and TRBJ2-5; perhaps D is TRBD1 or TRBD2 (5 bases each). Looked up from germline, CDR1 is MGHRA and CDR2 is YSYEKL. Deletions cut 0 bases from V and 2 bases from J, with 13 bases between. CDR3 length: 16 residues. This chain's CDR3 is CASSQDGGGGQETQYF. The DNA of the CDR3 is TGCGCCAGCAGCCAAGATGGGGGTGGTGGACAAGAGACCCAGTACTTC.

The chain recombines TRBV10-3 with TRBJ1-4; TRBD1 is a possible D gene (6 bases). Between the trimmed V and J ends, which lost 6 bases and 8 bases, there was a span of 19 bases. The length of the CDR3 is 15 residues. Germline CDR1 is ENHRY and CDR2 is SYGVKD. The CDR3 reads CAIRPAGALGEKLFF. The CDR3 DNA sequence: TGTGCCATCAGGCCCGCGGGGGCGCTGGGAGAAAAACTGTTTTTT.

V gene TRBV18 combines with J gene TRBJ2-4; possibly TRBD1 for D (9 bases). The germline CDR1 and CDR2 sequences are KGHSH and LQKENI. Trimming pared 3 bases from V and 6 bases from J, leaving 18 bases between. This CDR3 comprises 16 residues. The DNA of the CDR3 is TGTGCCAGCTCACCCACAGGGGGCCTAGCGGGAAACATTCAGTACTTC. It encodes CASSPTGGLAGNIQYF.

This clonotype showed up just a few times. The V call is TRBV5-6, the J call TRBJ2-3; 7 bases map to TRBD2. The CDR3 loop spans 16 amino acids. CDR1 is SGHDT and CDR2 is YYEEEE in the germline V gene. V trimming: 4 bases; J trimming: 0 bases; junction bases outside the gene matches: 8. CDR3 DNA sequence: TGTGCCAGCAGCCGGGACCTCGGGAGGAGCACAGATACGCAGTATTTT. Translating gives CASSRDLGRSTDTQYF.

CDR3 DNA: TGCAGGGCAAAGACAGGGGCCGGCGAGCAGTACTTC. Protein product: CRAKTGAGEQYF. This chain uses TRBV20-1 with TRBJ2-7, with 8 positions matching TRBD1. Germline V gives CDR1 DFQATT, CDR2 SNEGSKA (reference sequence). CDR3 length: 12 amino acids.